The entry that follows covers one T cell receptor (beta chain) sequence. This entry belongs to a study of human T cells and chemical hapten exposure. The CDR3 runs 15 residues. CDR1 and CDR2 from the germline V gene are LGHDT and YNNKEL (reference sequence). Trimming cost V 0 bases and J 8 bases; bases outside gene matches: 7. Time point reported: pre-sensitization, week 0. Treatment specified: therapeutic diphenylcyclopropenone sensitization with weekly scalp DPC. Staff drew blood before applying each patch test. TCRdb fed the RACE reads into MiXCR, producing one record per CDR3 protein. This table holds more than 250,000 distinct CDR3 sequences, roughly 8% found once.

The chain combines TRBV3-1 with TRBJ2-3; TRBD2 agrees at 8 bases. This specimen was whole blood, taken in connection with sensitization to the hapten diphenylcyclopropenone (DPC). The TCR originated in a man aged 18-30 years with alopecia areata. Some clones in this sample may be carry-over from other donors' samples. This chain's CDR3 is CASSQEAGGRGTQYF. The CDR3 DNA follows: TGTGCCAGCAGCCAAGAGGCGGGGGGCCGGGGTACGCAGTATTTT.